Following are 31 T cell receptor beta chains from one sample sequenced in a study of cytomegalovirus exposure and HLA in healthy donors. The study ran its PCR with 60 Vbeta and 13 Jbeta primers. TCRdb's copy holds only in-frame clones and misses some; the assay was immunoSEQ multiplex PCR. The sample consists of around 140,000 clones, approximately 84% of them appearing once. The sample was PBMCs. These receptors were collected from a woman in her sixties in good health and CMV-seropositive.

This clone was recorded once. The J gene is TRBJ2-2, the V gene TRBV5-1; 10 bases agree with TRBD2. The germline V gene has CDR1 SGHRS and CDR2 YFSETQ. V shed 3 bases and J 8 bases; nucleotides not matched to a gene: 13. The CDR3 spans 17 residues. In DNA, the CDR3 is TGCGCCAGCAGCTCCCATTGGGGAGCGGGAGGGCCGGGGGAGCTGTTTTTT. It specifies CASSSHWGAGGPGELFF.

J is TRBJ2-7 and V is TRBV7-6, with 9 nucleotides matching TRBD1. Germline CDR1 is SGHVS and CDR2 is FNYEAQ. The CDR3 totals 15 residues. Unmatched junction bases numbered 9, after V lost 6 bases and J lost 3 bases. The CDR3 loop is CASSPNPGQGYEQYF. DNA of the CDR3: TGTGCCAGCAGTCCTAATCCGGGACAGGGCTACGAGCAGTACTTC.

The chain carries TRBV4-2 and TRBJ1-2; D ambiguous. CDR1 and CDR2 (germline): LGHNA, YNFKEQ. CDR3 length: 16 residues. V lost 0 bases, J lost 8 bases, and 19 bases lay in between. CDR3 bases: TGTGCCAGCAGCCAAGAAGCCCGCGCGGATGGTGAGGGCTACACCTTC. Protein: CASSQEARADGEGYTF.

V usage is TRBV7-6 and J usage is TRBJ2-7; TRBD2 matches at 8 bases. The CDR3 extends over 14 amino acids. V lost 5 bases to trimming and J lost 5 bases; unmatched junction nucleotides: 8. Germline V gene sequence: CDR1 SGHVS, CDR2 FNYEAQ. CDR3 nucleotides: TGTGCCAGCAGCCCCGGACCCGGGAGGGACGAGCAGTACTTC. As protein: CASSPGPGRDEQYF. The entire variable domain, with the rest obtained from reference TRBV7-6 and TRBJ2-7, is as follows: GAGVSQSPRYKVTKRGQDVALRCDPISGHVSLYWYRQALGQGPEFLTYFNYEAQQDKSGLPNDRFSAERPEGSISTLTIQRTEQRDSAMYRCASSPGPGRDEQYFGPGTRLTVT.

The V gene is TRBV19, the J gene TRBJ2-5; 9 positions agree with TRBD1. Germline trimming cut 4 bases from V and 4 bases from J; bases unmatched to any gene: 4. The CDR3 is 14 amino acids. Germline V gene sequence: CDR1 LNHDA, CDR2 SQIVND (reference sequence). CDR3 loop: CASSKQGARETQYF. The CDR3, as DNA: TGTGCCAGTAGTAAACAGGGGGCGAGAGAGACCCAGTACTTC.

The chain joins TRBV9 to TRBJ1-1; D ambiguous. V was clipped by 4 bases and J by 3 bases, with 13 bases between them. Germline V lookup: CDR1 SGDLS, CDR2 YYNGEE. The CDR3 totals 14 residues. CDR3 residues: CASSRDFAHTEAFF. The CDR3, as DNA: TGTGCCAGCAGCAGAGACTTCGCGCACACTGAAGCTTTCTTT.

The genes are TRBV29-1 and TRBJ2-5; perhaps TRBD1 as D (6 bases). This CDR3 spans 12 amino acids. Trimming took off 3 bases at V and 5 bases at J, with 10 bases between the two ends. The germline V gene has CDR1 SQVTM and CDR2 ANQGSEA. The CDR3 bases are TGCAGCGTTGAGGTGGGGGCCGAGACCCAGTACTTC. Translation: CSVEVGAETQYF. The complete variable domain, with remaining parts taken from reference TRBV29-1 and TRBJ2-5, reads SAVISQKPSRDICQRGTSLTIQCQVDSQVTMMFWYRQQPGQSLTLIATANQGSEATYESGFVIDKFPISRPNLTFSTLTVSNMSPEDSSIYLCSVEVGAETQYFGPGTRLLVL.

The rearrangement uses TRBV30 and TRBJ2-2, with D tentatively TRBD1 (5 bases). Germline V gene lookup returns CDR1 GTSNPN and CDR2 SVGIG (reference sequence). V lost 5 bases and J 4 bases, leaving 17 bases between the germline ends. The CDR3 totals 15 residues. The CDR3 DNA reads TGTGCCTGGGTGGTAGGGGCGTTTGGCACCGGGGAGCTGTTTTTT. Translated, it gives CAWVVGAFGTGELFF. Complete variable domain (other parts from reference TRBV30 and TRBJ2-2): SQTIHQWPATLVQPVGSPLSLECTVEGTSNPNLYWYRQAAGRGLQLLFYSVGIGQISSEVPQNLSASRPQDRQFILSSKKLLLSDSGFYLCAWVVGAFGTGELFFGEGSRLTVL.

V is TRBV5-1 and J is TRBJ2-1, with a tentative D call TRBD2 (5 bases). This CDR3 spans 15 amino acids. Per the germline V gene, CDR1 is SGHRS and CDR2 is YFSETQ. V was shortened by 4 bases and J by 5 bases, with 16 bases between the two germline ends. CDR3 sequence reads: CASSTADPTDNEQFF. The DNA of the CDR3 is TGCGCCAGCAGCACAGCGGACCCGACGGACAATGAGCAGTTCTTC.

The chain recombines TRBV18 with TRBJ2-5, with 8 bases matching TRBD2. This CDR3 has 15 residues. The germline V gene has CDR1 KGHSH and CDR2 LQKENI. V was pared by 1 base and J by 2 bases, with 3 bases of the junction left unmatched. The CDR3 nucleotides are TGTGCCAGCTCACCACTAGCGGGAAAACAAGAGACCCAGTACTTC. Amino acids: CASSPLAGKQETQYF.

The chain uses TRBV28 and TRBJ1-5, with TRBD1 identical over 7 bases. Germline CDR1 and CDR2: MDHEN and SYDVKM. This CDR3 has 15 residues. V dropped 6 bases and J dropped 4; count of bases not matched to a gene: 9. CDR3 sequence: CASRRQGSLNQPQHF. The DNA of the CDR3 is TGTGCCAGCAGAAGACAGGGAAGCTTGAATCAGCCCCAGCATTTT.

V and J are TRBV6-1 and TRBJ2-7; TRBD2 matches 8 bases. The trim removed 2 bases at V and 2 bases at J, leaving 5 bases unmatched. The germline CDR1 and CDR2 sequences are MNHNS and SASEGT. This CDR3 spans 15 amino acids. DNA for the CDR3: TGTGCCAGCAGTGAACCGGGACTAGGAGCCTACGAGCAGTACTTC. Protein sequence: CASSEPGLGAYEQYF.

This chain joins TRBV10-3 and TRBJ2-7, with D possibly matching TRBD2 (6 bases). V was trimmed by 10 bases and J by 2 bases, leaving 21 bases between them. The CDR3 totals 15 residues. Germline loops: CDR1 ENHRY, CDR2 SYGVKD. CDR3 DNA: TGTGCCACCAGGGCGGTGGGAGGAGGGGCCTACGAGCAGTACTTC. Translation: CATRAVGGGAYEQYF.

The V and J genes are TRBV5-8 and TRBJ2-7; 9 bases match TRBD1. The germline V gene encodes CDR1 SGHTS and CDR2 YDEGEE. The CDR3 runs to 15 residues. V lost 3 bases to trimming and J lost 1 base; unmatched junction nucleotides: 5. For the CDR3, the DNA is TGTGCCAGCAGCTGGGGGACAGGGTTTTCCTACGAGCAGTACTTC. Translated: CASSWGTGFSYEQYF.

The V and J genes are TRBV27 and TRBJ2-1; 11 bases are shared with TRBD1. This CDR3 has 15 residues. The trim removed 6 bases at V and 7 bases at J, leaving 8 bases unmatched. Germline V gene data show CDR1 as MNHEY and CDR2 as SMNVEV (reference sequence). The CDR3: CASRARTGGENEQFF. In nucleotides, the CDR3 is TGTGCCAGCAGGGCCCGGACAGGGGGCGAAAATGAGCAGTTCTTC.

The V and J genes are TRBV7-9 and TRBJ2-3; TRBD2 matches 13 bases. The trim removed 5 bases at V and 3 bases at J, leaving 14 bases unmatched. This CDR3 is 19 amino acids long. Germline V gene lookup returns CDR1 SEHNR and CDR2 FQNEAQ (reference sequence). The CDR3: CASSPPGLAGDGGTDTQYF. The CDR3 coding sequence is TGTGCCAGCAGCCCCCCTGGACTAGCGGGAGACGGGGGGACAGATACGCAGTATTTT.

Only a few counts were recorded for this clone. V gene TRBV7-3 combines with J gene TRBJ1-1; maybe TRBD1 (6 bases). This CDR3 spans 15 amino acids. V was cut by 2 bases and J by 5 bases, with 15 bases left in between. Germline V lookup: CDR1 SGHTA, CDR2 FQGTGA. CDR3 in amino acids: CASSLSAGADTEAFF. The CDR3 DNA follows: TGTGCCAGCAGCTTATCGGCAGGGGCTGATACTGAAGCTTTCTTT. Variable domain in full (rest from reference TRBV7-3 and TRBJ1-1): GAGVSQTPSNKVTEKGKYVELRCDPISGHTALYWYRQSLGQGPEFLIYFQGTGAADDSGLPNDRFFAVRPEGSVSTLKIQRTERGDSAVYLCASSLSAGADTEAFFGQGTRLTVV.

This sequence joins TRBV7-9 and TRBJ1-2; D possibly corresponds to TRBD1 (6 bases). V lost 1 base and J 7 bases, leaving 13 bases between the germline ends. CDR1 and CDR2 from the germline V gene are SEHNR and FQNEAQ (reference sequence). The CDR3 totals 14 residues. As DNA, the CDR3 is TGTGCCAGCAGCTTAGACCTAGGACAGAGTGGCTACACCTTC. It is translated as CASSLDLGQSGYTF. The whole variable domain, remainder taken from reference TRBV7-9 and TRBJ1-2, is DTGVSQNPRHKITKRGQNVTFRCDPISEHNRLYWYRQTLGQGPEFLTYFQNEAQLEKSRLLSDRFSAERPKGSFSTLEIQRTEQGDSAMYLCASSLDLGQSGYTFGSGTRLTVV.

This sequence joins TRBV6-4 and TRBJ2-3, with 7 bases lining up with TRBD2. The junction had 9 bases not matched to a gene; V was cut back by 5 bases and J by 4 bases. The CDR3 is 15 residues long. Germline loops: CDR1 MRHNA, CDR2 SNTAGT. The CDR3 DNA follows: TGTGCCAGCAGTCCCCGGCGGGAGTCGGCAGATACGCAGTATTTT. Translated: CASSPRRESADTQYF.

The chain is built from TRBV7-8 and TRBJ1-6, with D hard to call. V dropped 1 base and J dropped 9 bases, with 10 bases sitting between them. CDR1 is SGHVS and CDR2 is FQNEAQ in the germline V gene. The CDR3 is made up of 14 amino acids. The CDR3 DNA reads TGTGCCAGCAGCTTAGAGTCTGGGAGTTCACCCCTCCACTTT. It is translated as CASSLESGSSPLHF.

This clone was observed a handful of times. The chain couples TRBV28 to TRBJ1-1, with 8 nucleotides matching TRBD1. Trimming took 9 bases from V and 1 from J; bases not matched to a gene: 1. The CDR3 contains 12 residues. Germline V gene lookup returns CDR1 MDHEN and CDR2 SYDVKM. Here the CDR3 reads CASGQGNTEAFF. CDR3 nucleotides: TGTGCCAGTGGACAGGGGAACACTGAAGCTTTCTTT.

The chain is built from TRBV6-5 and TRBJ2-7, with 9 bases fitting TRBD1. The CDR3 spans 15 residues. Per germline, CDR1 MNHEY and CDR2 SVGAGI. Unmatched junction bases numbered 6, after V lost 6 bases and J lost 0 bases. CDR3 amino acids: CASSRDRGSSYEQYF. CDR3 nucleotides: TGTGCCAGCAGCCGCGACAGGGGGAGCTCCTACGAGCAGTACTTC.

This chain joins TRBV27 and TRBJ2-1; D is undetermined. CDR1 is MNHEY and CDR2 is SMNVEV in the germline V gene (reference sequence). The CDR3 is 11 residues long. Trimming stripped 2 bases from V and 7 bases from J, with 3 bases between. The CDR3 loop reads CASSLANEQFF. The CDR3 bases are TGTGCCAGCAGTTTAGCGAATGAGCAGTTCTTC.

This sequence joins TRBV28 and TRBJ1-5; possibly TRBD1 for D (5 bases). Germline V gives CDR1 MDHEN, CDR2 SYDVKM. V was trimmed by 3 bases and J by 8 bases, leaving 8 bases between them. The CDR3 is 12 amino acids. This CDR3 reads CASSLGGEPQHF. DNA of the CDR3: TGTGCCAGCAGTTTGGGGGGGGAGCCCCAGCATTTT.

About this clone: The junction and the germline gene differ at one end; a read error may be behind it. The gene calls are TRBV4-3 and TRBJ1-1; 7 nucleotides agree with TRBD1. This CDR3 is 17 amino acids long. Germline V CDR1 and CDR2: LGHNA, YSLEER. As DNA, the CDR3 is TGCGCCATCAGCCAAGATACCCCAGGGGGTATGAACACTGAAGCTTTCTTT. It encodes CAISQDTPGGMNTEAFF.

The CDR3 bases are TGTGCCAGCAGTTTACTACCGGGGGGCGATGAGCAGTTCTTC. As protein: CASSLLPGGDEQFF. V and J are TRBV28 and TRBJ2-1, with a possible D match to TRBD2 (7 bases). Trimming removed 2 bases from V and 8 bases from J, with 13 bases in between. The CDR3 runs to 14 residues. Germline CDR1 reads MDHEN; CDR2 reads SYDVKM.

This chain connects TRBV15 to TRBJ1-5, with 8 bases that match TRBD1. From germline, CDR1 is LNHNV and CDR2 YYDKDF (reference sequence). The V segment lost 0 bases and the J segment 4 bases; nucleotides outside the gene matches: 2. This CDR3 spans 15 amino acids. The CDR3 region is CATSREQGGNQPQHF. The CDR3 nucleotides are TGTGCCACCAGCAGAGAACAGGGGGGAAATCAGCCCCAGCATTTT. Variable domain in full (rest from reference TRBV15 and TRBJ1-5): DAMVIQNPRYQVTQFGKPVTLSCSQTLNHNVMYWYQQKSSQAPKLLFHYYDKDFNNEADTPDNFQSRRPNTSFCFLDIRSPGLGDTAMYLCATSREQGGNQPQHFGDGTRLSIL.

V gene TRBV7-2 combines with J gene TRBJ2-1, with 8 positions matching TRBD1. The germline V gene encodes CDR1 SGHTA and CDR2 FQGNSA. The length of the CDR3 is 13 residues. The V segment lost 8 bases and the J segment 8 bases; nucleotides outside the gene matches: 8. CDR3 DNA sequence: TGTGCCAGCGGCGGACAGGGTATAGATGAGCAGTTCTTC. Translated: CASGGQGIDEQFF.

V is TRBV6-6 and J is TRBJ2-3; perhaps TRBD2 as D (6 bases). Germline assignment: CDR1 MNHNY and CDR2 SVGAGI (reference sequence). The CDR3 spans 15 residues. Between the trimmed V and J ends, which lost 2 bases and 2 bases, there was a span of 11 bases. The CDR3 DNA is TGTGCCAGCAGTTACGGGGGGTTTTCCACAGATACGCAGTATTTT. Protein: CASSYGGFSTDTQYF.

CDR3 nucleotide sequence: TGTGCCAGCAGCCGGACTGCTAACTATGGCTACACCTTC. Translating gives CASSRTANYGYTF. This chain links TRBV2 with TRBJ1-2; D remains ambiguous. CDR1 is SNHLY and CDR2 is FYNNEI in the germline V gene. The CDR3 spans 13 residues. The germline V and J ends were trimmed by 6 bases and 0 bases, with 8 bases remaining between them.

This sequence joins TRBV5-4 and TRBJ2-3; TRBD2 matches 12 bases. The CDR3 length is 15 residues. V lost 7 bases to trimming and J lost 3 bases; unmatched junction nucleotides: 6. Germline V gene sequence: CDR1 SGHNT, CDR2 YYREEE (reference sequence). In DNA form, the CDR3 reads TGTGCCAGCCCGGCCGGGACTAGCGGGACAGATACGCAGTATTTT. Protein sequence: CASPAGTSGTDTQYF.